This TCR beta chain was recovered during a study of CD8 T cells in ankylosing spondylitis. The CDR3 is 15 amino acids. The V gene lost 7 bases and the J gene lost 5 bases, with 20 bases spanning the gap. Germline CDR1 and CDR2: SGHVS and FQNEAQ. Study findings and constraints: A motif of 7 to 9 highly homologous TCR beta variants was seen as apparently characteristic of ankylosing spondylitis blood.

Worth noting for this clonotype: Its antigen remains unknown.

Via MiXCR, TCRdb re-called the 5' RACE reads, giving one row per CDR3 protein. The repertoire holds about 800,000 distinct CDR3 sequences, with 10% to 15% as singletons. Material: blood, either unsorted or a sorted T cell fraction (not recorded which). V gene TRBV7-8 combines with J gene TRBJ2-5; no clear D. This TCR derives from a male donor with ankylosing spondylitis. The CDR3 coding sequence is TGTGCCAGCAACCCCTTATCGGGCTCTTTTGAGACCCAGTACTTC. Its translation: CASNPLSGSFETQYF. The complete variable domain, with remaining parts taken from reference TRBV7-8 and TRBJ2-5, reads GAGVSQSPRYKVAKRGQDVALRCDPISGHVSLFWYQQALGQGPEFLTYFQNEAQLDKSGLPSDRFFAERPEGSVSTLKIQRTQQEDSAVYLCASNPLSGSFETQYFGPGTRLLVL.